This T cell receptor beta chain was found in a study of T cell repertoires in cytomegalovirus infection. Trimming cost V 7 bases and J 5 bases, with 26 bases left between them. The length of the CDR3 is 17 residues. Remarks on this clonotype: Its antigen is not known.

TCRdb processed the reads anew with MiXCR; each CDR3 protein has one entry. The data show around 750,000 distinct CDR3 sequences, over 25% seen once. This TCR derives from a human donor in good health (CMV status not recorded). Some clones in this sample may be carry-over from other donors' samples. The V gene is TRBV12-3 or TRBV12-4, the J gene TRBJ1-1, with D maybe TRBD1 (5 bases). The sequencing here drew on cultured CD8+ T cells from PBMCs, taken from culture after CMV antigen stimulation. The CDR3 sequence is CASNLESGGLRGTEAFF. For the CDR3, the DNA is TGTGCCAGCAATCTAGAGTCCGGGGGATTGCGGGGGACTGAAGCTTTCTTT.